These T cell receptor beta chains were read from a single sample in a study of blood T cells in healthy people across ages. Each CDR3 protein gets one entry after TCRdb re-called the 5' RACE reads with MiXCR. This table has about 1.4 million distinct CDR3 sequences, almost 60% appearing once. Sequenced input: blood. These receptors were taken from a young man in good health. CDR3s include the opening cysteine and the closing phenylalanine or tryptophan.

J gene: TRBJ2-7
V gene: TRBV18
CDR3 protein: CASRRETGTSYEQYF

J gene: TRBJ2-1
V gene: TRBV7-2
CDR3 protein: CASSLRGTSGGFPYNEQFF

J gene: TRBJ1-1
V gene: TRBV25-1
CDR3 protein: CASSDRRDTEAFF

J gene: TRBJ2-7
V gene: TRBV27
CDR3 protein: CASSGGPSGLEQYF

J gene: TRBJ2-3
V gene: TRBV7-6
CDR3 protein: CASSWSGASTDTQYF

J gene: TRBJ2-5
V gene: TRBV2
CDR3 protein: CASSLQVPEETQYF

J gene: TRBJ2-5
V gene: TRBV4-1
CDR3 protein: CASSHALAQETQYF

J gene: TRBJ2-1
V gene: TRBV7-9
CDR3 protein: CASSGGPRAEQFF

J gene: TRBJ1-2
V gene: TRBV5-1
CDR3 protein: CASRASYGYTF

J gene: TRBJ2-3
V gene: TRBV10-1
CDR3 protein: CASTAASGGTQYF

J gene: TRBJ2-1
V gene: TRBV6-5
CDR3 protein: CASSAQVGYNEQFF

J gene: TRBJ1-2
V gene: TRBV4-3
CDR3 protein: CASSQENNFYGYTF

J gene: TRBJ2-3
V gene: TRBV7-2
CDR3 protein: CASSLASLATDTQYF

J gene: TRBJ2-3
V gene: TRBV12-3/TRBV12-4
CDR3 protein: CAIYRDRDTQYF

J gene: TRBJ1-5
V gene: TRBV28
CDR3 protein: CASINRSNQPQHF

J gene: TRBJ2-7
V gene: TRBV6-5
CDR3 protein: CASSYSRTEIYEQYF

J gene: TRBJ2-7
V gene: TRBV29-1
CDR3 protein: CSVDYPNNSYEQYF

J gene: TRBJ2-1
V gene: TRBV29-1
CDR3 protein: CSVVPPRGEQFF

J gene: TRBJ2-2
V gene: TRBV4-3
CDR3 protein: CASRKVTGVVTGELFF

J gene: -
V gene: TRBV2
CDR3 protein: CASSRQDPPGYEQYF

J gene: TRBJ2-1
V gene: TRBV7-6
CDR3 protein: CASSLVSGTSSYNEQFF

J gene: TRBJ1-1
V gene: TRBV9
CDR3 protein: CASSVSWGTEAFF

J gene: TRBJ2-1
V gene: TRBV27
CDR3 protein: CASSLRWASGRCRTYNEQFF

J gene: TRBJ2-1
V gene: TRBV11-2
CDR3 protein: CASSLDDRGRARFF

J gene: TRBJ2-1
V gene: TRBV12-3/TRBV12-4
CDR3 protein: CASSLGLAGINEQFF

J gene: TRBJ1-5
V gene: TRBV6-6
CDR3 protein: CASSYRTLGVNNQPQHF

J gene: TRBJ2-6
V gene: TRBV7-8
CDR3 protein: CASSPGTASGANVLTF

J gene: TRBJ1-2
V gene: TRBV6-5
CDR3 protein: CASRMDRSYGYTF

J gene: TRBJ2-5
V gene: TRBV3-1
CDR3 protein: CASSQLAYSTQYF

J gene: TRBJ2-1
V gene: TRBV4-1
CDR3 protein: CASSQGGYSYKEQFF

J gene: TRBJ2-7
V gene: TRBV29-1
CDR3 protein: CSVRLEDYEQYF

J gene: TRBJ2-5
V gene: TRBV20-1
CDR3 protein: CSSTGYQETQYF

J gene: TRBJ1-5
V gene: TRBV12-3/TRBV12-4
CDR3 protein: CASSGTGHGNQPQHF

J gene: TRBJ2-5
V gene: TRBV4-3
CDR3 protein: CASSQDGPGHQETQYF

J gene: TRBJ2-3
V gene: TRBV4-3
CDR3 protein: CASSQQLAVSTDTQYF

J gene: TRBJ2-7
V gene: TRBV7-9
CDR3 protein: CASTRTETYEQYF

J gene: TRBJ2-7
V gene: TRBV4-1
CDR3 protein: CASSQRDSPPYEQYF

J gene: TRBJ2-5
V gene: TRBV29-1
CDR3 protein: CSVEESVETQYF

J gene: TRBJ2-1
V gene: TRBV6-5
CDR3 protein: CASSGTGPLETQFF

J gene: TRBJ2-7
V gene: TRBV12-3/TRBV12-4
CDR3 protein: CASSFRLGQSSEQYF

J gene: TRBJ2-3
V gene: TRBV15
CDR3 protein: CATRSEWDTQYF

J gene: TRBJ2-3
V gene: TRBV6-1
CDR3 protein: CASSALAGGTDTQYF

J gene: TRBJ2-5
V gene: TRBV29-1
CDR3 protein: CSTDQGRETQYF

J gene: TRBJ2-5
V gene: TRBV4-1
CDR3 protein: CASSQDKAYQETQYF

J gene: TRBJ2-7
V gene: TRBV7-2
CDR3 protein: CASRPAGDYEQYF

J gene: TRBJ1-5
V gene: TRBV4-1
CDR3 protein: CASSQEGKGAQPQHF

J gene: TRBJ2-7
V gene: TRBV28
CDR3 protein: CASKPSGRYEQYF

J gene: TRBJ1-1
V gene: TRBV14
CDR3 protein: CASSQSGLNTEAFF

J gene: TRBJ2-5
V gene: TRBV18
CDR3 protein: CASSRGQGFQETRYF

J gene: TRBJ2-7
V gene: TRBV6-6
CDR3 protein: CATGQGKGYEQYF

J gene: TRBJ2-5
V gene: TRBV7-8
CDR3 protein: CASSPTSARMQETQYF

J gene: TRBJ1-4
V gene: TRBV29-1
CDR3 protein: CSTGTGATEKLFF

J gene: TRBJ1-2
V gene: TRBV7-9
CDR3 protein: CASSDPDSHRVYGYTF

J gene: TRBJ2-5
V gene: TRBV6-2/TRBV6-3
CDR3 protein: CASSYLPHEQYF

J gene: TRBJ2-7
V gene: TRBV4-1
CDR3 protein: CASSQLTSGHPYEQYF